This TCR beta chain is from a study of regulatory and conventional T cells in RAG deficiency. The assay was immunoSEQ multiplex PCR, and TCRdb's table has in-frame clones only and misses some. Of 25,000 to 35,000 clones listed, approximately 96% are singletons. The V gene end was trimmed by 2 bases and the J gene end by 4 bases; junction bases not matched to a gene: 1. Germline CDR1 reads SGHRS; CDR2 reads YFSETQ. The CDR3 length is 15 residues. Notes on the study in general: Control T-cell subsets had markedly higher Shannon entropy and lower Simpson indices than RAG-deficient patients. Omenn syndrome and CID/AS patients had approximately 91-fold fewer unique Treg TCR beta sequences, versus 9.5 to 10-fold elsewhere. Patient subsets had shorter CDR3s; Omenn Treg-Tconv overlap exceeded 80%.

This clone was picked up one time. The antigen remains undetermined. Conventional CD4+ T cells were sorted from blood as CD25-low CD127-high cells. This sample also appeared in a second study, on regulatory T cells. Per that study: Primers: 52 TRBV forward and 13 TRBJ reverse. Patient repertoires had restricted TRB V-J pairs and skewed V and J usage, most in Tregs.

This chain connects TRBV5-1 to TRBJ2-2, with 11 bases fitting TRBD2. Input material: CD25- CD4+ T cells sorted from blood. This clonotype originated in a human donor in good health. The CDR3 DNA follows: TGCGCCAGCAGCTTACTAGCGGGAGTCACCGGGGAGCTGTTTTTT. Translating it yields CASSLLAGVTGELFF.